The 22 T cell receptor beta chains listed next were all sequenced from one sample in a study of shared clonotypes between healthy human individuals. Clones were read by immunoSEQ multiplex PCR, and TCRdb kept only the in-frame ones, dropping some. This sample yields roughly 450,000 clones, of which roughly 78% are seen a single time; roughly 13% belongs to the top ten. The sample comprised PBMCs. All receptors come from a woman aged 40 to 50 in good health. Some clones in this sample may be carry-over from other donors' samples.

The CDR3 DNA follows: TGTGCCAGCAGTTTAGGGAACTCTGGAAACACCATATATTTT. Translating it yields CASSLGNSGNTIYF. The chain has TRBV28 and TRBJ1-3; the D is unclear. V was cut by 2 bases and J by 0 bases, with 5 bases left in between. The CDR3 spans 14 residues. Germline V gene sequence: CDR1 MDHEN, CDR2 SYDVKM.

In its sample, this clone was seen once. This chain joins TRBV5-4 and TRBJ2-2, with 15 bases fitting TRBD2. V was pared by 4 bases and J by 6 bases, with 7 bases of the junction left unmatched. CDR1 is SGHNT, CDR2 YYREEE, per germline (reference sequence). The CDR3 contains 17 residues. CDR3 coding DNA: TGTGCCAGCAGCAAAAGGACTAGCGGGAGGGGCCCCGGGGAGCTGTTTTTT. This sequence encodes CASSKRTSGRGPGELFF.

The J gene is TRBJ2-7, the V gene TRBV11-3; D remains ambiguous. This CDR3 has 12 residues. V was shortened by 10 bases and J by 0 bases, with 10 bases between the two germline ends. Germline loops: CDR1 SGHNT, CDR2 YENEEA. The CDR3 coding sequence is TGTGCCACCCATTTTTTCTCCTACGAGCAGTACTTC. Translating gives CATHFFSYEQYF.

The chain combines TRBV10-2 with TRBJ2-7, with D perhaps assigned TRBD1 or TRBD2 (5 bases each). CDR1 WSHSY and CDR2 SAAADI come from the germline V gene. Trimming left V 2 bases short and J 2 bases short, with 13 bases between. The CDR3 is 15 residues long. The CDR3 DNA follows: TGCGCCAGCAGTGAGGGCAGGGAGACCACCTACGAGCAGTACTTC. Protein product: CASSEGRETTYEQYF.

This chain joins TRBV5-8 and TRBJ1-3; perhaps TRBD1 as D (5 bases). The CDR3 runs to 16 residues. V gave up 0 bases and J gave up 0 bases, with 10 bases separating them. Germline CDR1 is SGHTS and CDR2 is YDEGEE. The chain's CDR3 is CASSLDGANSGNTIYF. DNA for the CDR3: TGTGCCAGCAGCTTGGATGGGGCGAACTCTGGAAACACCATATATTTT. Full variable domain (missing parts from reference TRBV5-8 and TRBJ1-3): EAGVTQSPTHLIKTRGQQATLRCSPISGHTSVYWYQQALGLGLQFLLWYDEGEERNRGNFPPRFSGRQFPNYSSELNVNALELEDSALYLCASSLDGANSGNTIYFGEGSWLTVV.

V and J are TRBV13 and TRBJ2-5; possibly TRBD1 or TRBD2 for D (6 bases each). Trimming removed 5 bases at V and 5 bases at J, with 15 bases between. The CDR3 consists of 14 residues. The germline CDR1 and CDR2 sequences are PRHDT and FYEKMQ (reference sequence). The CDR3 loop reads CASSQFGGVETQYF. CDR3 nucleotides: TGTGCCAGCAGCCAATTCGGGGGCGTGGAGACCCAGTACTTC.

This chain joins TRBV11-2 and TRBJ2-7; the D call may be TRBD1 or TRBD2 (5 bases each). The germline V and J ends were trimmed by 8 bases and 0 bases, with 23 bases remaining between them. The CDR3 totals 17 residues. Germline CDR1 reads SGHAT; CDR2 reads FQNNGV. The CDR3 DNA follows: TGTGCCAGCGGCCTCCGGGGCCTGCAAACCACCTCCTACGAGCAGTACTTC. Translation: CASGLRGLQTTSYEQYF.

The chain uses TRBV6-5 and TRBJ2-1; 8 bases align to TRBD1. V gave up 4 bases and J gave up 5 bases; unmatched junction bases: 10. CDR3 length: 16 amino acids. Germline V gene lookup returns CDR1 MNHEY and CDR2 SVGAGI. As DNA, the CDR3 is TGTGCCAGCAGTTTCTACGGGACAGGATGGGACAATGAGCAGTTCTTC. Residues: CASSFYGTGWDNEQFF.

The chain links TRBV19 to TRBJ2-1; 8 bases align to TRBD2. Germline V gene data show CDR1 as LNHDA and CDR2 as SQIVND (reference sequence). CDR3 length: 14 amino acids. The V segment lost 7 bases and the J segment 5 bases; nucleotides outside the gene matches: 7. DNA for the CDR3: TGTGCCAGTAAGCACCAGCGGGAGAACAATGAGCAGTTCTTC. Translating it yields CASKHQRENNEQFF.

This chain uses TRBV28 with TRBJ2-7; TRBD2 aligns across 7 bases. From germline, CDR1 is MDHEN and CDR2 SYDVKM. The J segment lost 2 bases and the V segment lost 6 bases, leaving 4 bases of the junction unmatched. There are 13 residues in the CDR3. The CDR3 DNA reads as TGTGCCAGCAGCCTAGCGGTCCCCTACGAGCAGTACTTC. As protein: CASSLAVPYEQYF.

On this clone: Other DNA sequences in this sample translate to the same CDR3. V usage is TRBV5-1 and J usage is TRBJ2-5; TRBD1 aligns across 9 bases. This CDR3 is 15 amino acids long. CDR1 is SGHRS, CDR2 YFSETQ, per germline. Losses at the gene ends were 0 bases for V and 5 bases for J; bases not matched to a gene: 5. Here the CDR3 reads CASSLGTGGWETQYF. CDR3 DNA sequence: TGCGCCAGCAGCTTGGGTACAGGGGGCTGGGAGACCCAGTACTTC.

The rearrangement links TRBV2 to TRBJ1-5; 12 nucleotides match TRBD1. The CDR3 runs 15 residues. The junction had 7 bases not matched to a gene; V was cut back by 7 bases and J by 6 bases. CDR1 SNHLY and CDR2 FYNNEI come from the germline V gene. CDR3 protein: CASTGQGARSQPQHF. CDR3 in DNA: TGTGCCAGCACGGGACAGGGGGCGCGTTCTCAGCCCCAGCATTTT.

The V and J genes are TRBV2 and TRBJ2-2; the D gene is possibly TRBD1 (6 bases). Per the germline V gene, CDR1 is SNHLY and CDR2 is FYNNEI. The CDR3 extends over 13 amino acids. V gave up 9 bases and J gave up 1 base, with 9 bases separating them. CDR3 loop: CASTGQNTGELFF. CDR3 bases: TGTGCCAGTACGGGACAGAACACCGGGGAGCTGTTTTTT. Supplemented by reference TRBV2 and TRBJ2-2, the full variable domain reads EPEVTQTPSHQVTQMGQEVILRCVPISNHLYFYWYRQILGQKVEFLVSFYNNEISEKSEIFDDQFSVERPDGSNFTLKIRSTKLEDSAMYFCASTGQNTGELFFGEGSRLTVL.

The chain has TRBV18 and TRBJ2-7; D might be TRBD2 (5 bases). V lost 4 bases and J 3 bases, leaving 10 bases between the germline ends. The CDR3 has 13 amino acids. Per germline, CDR1 KGHSH and CDR2 LQKENI. The CDR3 loop reads CASSLEADYEQYF. CDR3 nucleotides: TGTGCCAGCTCACTGGAGGCAGACTACGAGCAGTACTTC.

The chain uses TRBV6-1 and TRBJ1-4; maybe TRBD1 (5 bases). Germline-derived CDR1 and CDR2 are MNHNS and SASEGT. The CDR3 is 16 residues long. The V end lost 4 bases, the J end lost 0 bases, and 12 bases lay between the germline ends. As DNA, the CDR3 is TGTGCCAGCAGTGCGACAGAGGGAGCAACTAATGAAAAACTGTTTTTT. This translates into CASSATEGATNEKLFF.

The V gene is TRBV11-2, the J gene TRBJ2-2; TRBD1 or TRBD2 may be the D gene (5 bases each). Trimming took 6 bases from V and 6 from J, leaving 17 bases between them. This CDR3 region has 15 residues. Per germline, CDR1 SGHAT and CDR2 FQNNGV. The CDR3: CASRGIPLGAGELFF. As DNA, the CDR3 is TGTGCCAGCAGGGGGATTCCCCTGGGGGCCGGGGAGCTGTTTTTT.

The chain couples TRBV19 to TRBJ2-2, with 7 bases identical to TRBD2. This CDR3 is built from 12 residues. Germline assignment: CDR1 LNHDA and CDR2 SQIVND (reference sequence). V was clipped by 10 bases and J by 5 bases; unmatched bases: 4. The CDR3 spells CATNSGTGELFF. As DNA, the CDR3 is TGTGCCACCAATAGCGGGACCGGGGAGCTGTTTTTT.

The chain joins TRBV28 to TRBJ1-5; 7 bases are shared with TRBD1. Germline V gene lookup returns CDR1 MDHEN and CDR2 SYDVKM. The junction had 7 bases not matched to a gene; V was cut back by 5 bases and J by 0 bases. This CDR3 comprises 16 residues. The CDR3 sequence: CASSPRGGYSNQPQHF. For the CDR3, the DNA is TGTGCCAGCAGTCCCAGGGGGGGCTATAGCAATCAGCCCCAGCATTTT. The whole variable domain, remainder taken from reference TRBV28 and TRBJ1-5, is DVKVTQSSRYLVKRTGEKVFLECVQDMDHENMFWYRQDPGLGLRLIYFSYDVKMKEKGDIPEGYSVSREKKERFSLILESASTNQTSMYLCASSPRGGYSNQPQHFGDGTRLSIL.

CDR3 amino acids: CSVREGGAGTDTQYF. Here the CDR3 DNA reads TGCAGCGTACGCGAAGGGGGCGCGGGCACAGATACGCAGTATTTT. V usage is TRBV29-1 and J usage is TRBJ2-3; 7 bases align to TRBD1. Germline-derived CDR1 and CDR2 are SQVTM and ANQGSEA. The CDR3 loop spans 15 amino acids. After removal of 6 bases from V and 1 base from J, the junction contained 10 bases not matched to a gene.

The rearrangement links TRBV11-3 to TRBJ2-1, with unresolved D. CDR3 length: 13 amino acids. V was shortened by 1 base and J by 4 bases, with 5 bases between the two germline ends. In germline, CDR1 is SGHNT, CDR2 YENEEA. CDR3 coding DNA: TGTGCCAGCAGCTTAGGACCATACAATGAGCAGTTCTTC. As protein: CASSLGPYNEQFF.

This clone was seen a single time. The V gene is TRBV2, the J gene TRBJ1-6; D is possibly TRBD1 (5 bases). This CDR3 comprises 13 residues. Trimming cost V 7 bases and J 7 bases, with 11 bases left between them. CDR1 SNHLY and CDR2 FYNNEI come from the germline V gene. The CDR3 nucleotides are TGTGCCAGCAACCTCGGGGGAAATTCACCCCTCCACTTT. Protein sequence: CASNLGGNSPLHF.

The rearrangement links TRBV4-2 to TRBJ2-7; 9 nucleotides align to TRBD2. Trimming at V came to 1 base and at J to 3 bases, leaving 4 bases not matched to a gene. The CDR3 runs to 15 residues. Germline values: CDR1 LGHNA, CDR2 YNFKEQ. The CDR3 DNA is TGTGCCAGCAGCCAAGTAGCGGGAGTGAACTACGAGCAGTACTTC. Translated: CASSQVAGVNYEQYF.